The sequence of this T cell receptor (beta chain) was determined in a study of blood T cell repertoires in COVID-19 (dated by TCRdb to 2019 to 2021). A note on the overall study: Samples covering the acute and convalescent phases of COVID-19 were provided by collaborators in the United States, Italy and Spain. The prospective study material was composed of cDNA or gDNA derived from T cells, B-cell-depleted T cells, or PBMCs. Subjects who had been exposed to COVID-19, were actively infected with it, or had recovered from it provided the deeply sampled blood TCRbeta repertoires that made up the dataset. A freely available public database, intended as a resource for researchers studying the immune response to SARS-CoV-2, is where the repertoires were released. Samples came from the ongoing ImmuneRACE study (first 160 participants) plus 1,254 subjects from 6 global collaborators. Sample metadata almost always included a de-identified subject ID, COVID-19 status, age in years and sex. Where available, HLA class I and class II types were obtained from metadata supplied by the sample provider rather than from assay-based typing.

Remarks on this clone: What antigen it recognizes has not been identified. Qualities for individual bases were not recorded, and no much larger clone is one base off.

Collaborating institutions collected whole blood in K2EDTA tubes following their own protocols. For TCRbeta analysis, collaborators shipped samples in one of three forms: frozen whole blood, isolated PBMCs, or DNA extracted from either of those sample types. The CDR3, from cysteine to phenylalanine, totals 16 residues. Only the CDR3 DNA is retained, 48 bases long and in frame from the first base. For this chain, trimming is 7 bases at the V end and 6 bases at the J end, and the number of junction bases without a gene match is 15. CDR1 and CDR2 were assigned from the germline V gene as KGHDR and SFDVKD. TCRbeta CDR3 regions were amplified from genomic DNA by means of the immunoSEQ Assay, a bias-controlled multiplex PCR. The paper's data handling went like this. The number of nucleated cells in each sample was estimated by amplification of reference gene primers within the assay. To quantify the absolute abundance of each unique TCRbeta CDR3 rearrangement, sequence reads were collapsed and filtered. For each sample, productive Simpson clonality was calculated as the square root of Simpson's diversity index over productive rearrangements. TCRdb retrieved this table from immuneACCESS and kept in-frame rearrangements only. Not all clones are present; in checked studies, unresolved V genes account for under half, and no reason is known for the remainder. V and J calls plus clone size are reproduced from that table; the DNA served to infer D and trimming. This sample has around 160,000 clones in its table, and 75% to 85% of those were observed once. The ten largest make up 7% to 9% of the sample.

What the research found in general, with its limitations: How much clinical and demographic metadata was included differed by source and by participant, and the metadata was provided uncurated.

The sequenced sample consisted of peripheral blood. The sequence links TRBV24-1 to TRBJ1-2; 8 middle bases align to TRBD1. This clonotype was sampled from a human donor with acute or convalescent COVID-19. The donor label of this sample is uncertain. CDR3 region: CATSLGDDRGFDGYTF. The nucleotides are TGTGCCACCAGCCTGGGGGATGACAGGGGCTTCGATGGCTACACCTTC.